This section outlines one T cell receptor beta chain sequence together with its context. Its antigen remains unknown. The data were produced by immunoSEQ multiplex PCR, yet TCRdb's version contains in-frame clones alone and is incomplete. The sample consists of several thousand clones, about 61% of them appearing once. The data were obtained in a study of T cells in pancreatic ductal adenocarcinoma. Study-wide results and caveats: The resected cohort was biased toward the minority with early-stage disease. Tumor samples had fewer productive templates and about 8-fold fewer unique clonotypes than blood. Mean clonality was approximately 0.11 in tumors and about 0.079 in blood, not significantly different.

Selected pancreatic ductal adenocarcinoma patients had undergone surgery without neoadjuvant therapy. The CDR3 is 13 residues long. In germline, CDR1 is MGHDK, CDR2 SYGVNS. Unmatched junction bases numbered 7, after V lost 8 bases and J lost 3 bases. Sequencing was carried out using pancreatic tumor tissue. The chain uses TRBV25-1 and TRBJ2-7; 7 bases map to TRBD2. This clonotype originated in a human donor with pancreatic ductal adenocarcinoma. The chain's CDR3 is CASGGGRDYEQYF. The CDR3 DNA reads as TGTGCCAGCGGGGGGGGACGGGACTACGAGCAGTACTTC.